A single sample is the source of the 4 T cell receptor beta chains below, sequenced in a study of metastatic and nonmetastatic thyroid tumors (dated by TCRdb to about 2020). No treatment had been received by any patient before thyroid surgery. Receptors were amplified or captured by PCR. Sequencing used an Illumina HiSeq 4000. The raw public reads went through TCRdb reprocessing: fastp at Q25, MiXCR clone calling, in-frame beta chains kept. This sample lists about 59,000 clones; 30% were detected once. The top ten hold more than 15% of the sample. Input material: blood. All receptors come from a female donor with papillary thyroid cancer or a benign thyroid nodule (not recorded which). Some clones in this sample may be carry-over from other donors' samples.

This clone occurred a few times. The rearrangement joins TRBV12-3 or TRBV12-4 to TRBJ2-5; perhaps D is TRBD1 or TRBD2 (5 bases each). The germline V and J ends were trimmed by 9 bases and 4 bases, with 15 bases remaining between them. The CDR3 length is 13 residues. CDR3 nucleotides: TGTGCCAGTTCATTGGGGGTACGAGAGACCCAGTACTTC. Residues: CASSLGVRETQYF.

The chain has TRBV7-8 and TRBJ1-6; 9 bases fit TRBD1. In germline, CDR1 is SGHVS, CDR2 FQNEAQ. The V and J ends lost 2 bases and 7 bases, in that order; junction bases with no gene match: 3. The CDR3 is 15 amino acids. The CDR3 here is CASSLSGTGNSPLHF. In DNA form, the CDR3 reads TGTGCCAGCAGCTTATCCGGGACAGGGAATTCACCCCTCCACTTT.

This clone has a handful of counts. CDR3 residues: CATSKERNPYEQYF. CDR3 bases: TGTGCCACCAGCAAGGAGCGGAACCCTTACGAGCAGTACTTC. The V call is TRBV15, the J call TRBJ2-7, with TRBD2 as a possible D gene (5 bases). V was clipped by 4 bases and J by 4 bases, with 14 bases between them. The CDR3 has 14 amino acids. Germline CDR1 and CDR2: LNHNV and YYDKDF (reference sequence). The full variable domain, its missing parts supplied by reference TRBV15 and TRBJ2-7, is DAMVIQNPRYQVTQFGKPVTLSCSQTLNHNVMYWYQQKSSQAPKLLFHYYDKDFNNEADTPDNFQSRRPNTSFCFLDIRSPGLGDTAMYLCATSKERNPYEQYFGPGTRLTVT.

This clone was recorded at least ten times. A junction end diverges from the germline sequence, so it may reflect a read error. The rearrangement uses TRBV11-2 and TRBJ1-2; 11 bases align to TRBD1. The CDR3 runs 15 residues. Looked up from germline, CDR1 is SGHAT and CDR2 is FQNNGV. CDR3 in DNA: TGTGCCAGCAGCTTTTCCGGACAGGGGGCAATAGGCTACGCCTTC. Its protein product is CASSFSGQGAIGYAF.